Below are 3 T cell receptor beta chains sequenced from a single sample in a study of blood T cell repertoires in COVID-19. Clones were sequenced by immunoSEQ multiplex PCR, and TCRdb holds only the in-frame ones, with some missing. The table has more than 30,000 clones, about 94% seen once. The sample taken for sequencing was peripheral blood. These receptors all come from a human donor with active COVID-19. The donor label of this sample is uncertain.

The V gene is TRBV28, the J gene TRBJ2-7, with a weak D call TRBD1 (6 bases). The CDR3 is 15 amino acids. Trimming shortened V by 6 bases and J by 3 bases, and 18 bases separated the two germline ends. Germline CDR1 reads MDHEN; CDR2 reads SYDVKM. CDR3 residues: CASSPRGNFYYEQYF. The CDR3 DNA reads as TGTGCCAGCAGCCCGAGGGGGAACTTCTACTACGAGCAGTACTTC. Based on the CDR3 plus reference TRBV28 and TRBJ2-7, the full variable domain is DVKVTQSSRYLVKRTGEKVFLECVQDMDHENMFWYRQDPGLGLRLIYFSYDVKMKEKGDIPEGYSVSREKKERFSLILESASTNQTSMYLCASSPRGNFYYEQYFGPGTRLTVT.

CDR3 protein: CASENPRTGGRTQYF. CDR3 coding DNA: TGTGCCAGCGAAAATCCAAGGACCGGAGGGAGAACCCAGTACTTC. The V gene is TRBV6-5, the J gene TRBJ2-5, with TRBD2 as a possible D gene (6 bases). This CDR3 region has 15 residues. Germline V gives CDR1 MNHEY, CDR2 SVGAGI. Trimming removed 8 bases from V and 8 bases from J, with 24 bases in between.

The rearrangement links TRBV6-5 to TRBJ2-7, with 7 positions matching TRBD2. This CDR3 has 13 amino acids. Germline CDR1 is MNHEY and CDR2 is SVGAGI. The trim removed 6 bases at V and 4 bases at J, leaving 6 bases unmatched. Written as DNA, the CDR3 is TGTGCCAGCAGCCCCGGGACTACATACGAGCAGTACTTC. It codes for CASSPGTTYEQYF.